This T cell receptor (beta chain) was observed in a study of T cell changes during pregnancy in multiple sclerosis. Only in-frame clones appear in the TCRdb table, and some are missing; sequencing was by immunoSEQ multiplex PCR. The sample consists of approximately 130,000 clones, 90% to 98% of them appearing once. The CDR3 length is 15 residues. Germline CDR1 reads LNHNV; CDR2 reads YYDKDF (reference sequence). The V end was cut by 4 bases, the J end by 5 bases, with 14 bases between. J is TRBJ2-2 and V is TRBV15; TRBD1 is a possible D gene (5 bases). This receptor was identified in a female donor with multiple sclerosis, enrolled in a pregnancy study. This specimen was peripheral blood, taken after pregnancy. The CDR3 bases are TGTGCCACCAGCAAGGACATTCTAAAGACCGGGGAGCTGTTTTTT. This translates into CATSKDILKTGELFF.